The T cell receptor (beta chain) described here comes from a study of cytomegalovirus exposure and HLA in healthy donors. Germline-derived CDR1 and CDR2 are WSHSY and SAAADI. The CDR3 is 11 residues long. V dropped 0 bases and J dropped 9 bases, with 3 bases sitting between them. As to this clone: Its antigen remains unidentified.

The study ran its PCR with 60 Vbeta and 13 Jbeta primers. This table comes from immunoSEQ multiplex PCR, and its TCRdb copy is limited to in-frame clones, with some not included. This sample has over 90,000 clones, with around 69% found just once. Study observations and caveats: The CMV antigen specificity of a few CMV-associated chains was confirmed through in vitro analysis.

This clonotype was sampled from a woman aged 60-75 years in good health and CMV-seropositive. This chain connects TRBV10-2 to TRBJ2-1; D gene uncertain. The sample comprised PBMCs. The CDR3 bases are TGCGCCAGCAGTGAGTCTAGTGAGCAGTTCTTC. The encoded protein is CASSESSEQFF.